These T cell receptor beta chains were read from a single sample in a study of cytomegalovirus exposure and HLA in healthy donors. The protocol was immunoSEQ multiplex PCR, while the TCRdb copy is restricted to in-frame clones and leaves out a portion. The table lists approximately 38,000 clones, roughly 82% of them singletons, with 3.6% in the top ten. Sequencing used PBMCs. These receptors were collected from a woman aged 18-35 years in good health and CMV-seronegative. The conserved cysteine and the conserved F or W are not part of the CDR3 here.

J	V	CDR3
TRBJ2-7	TRBV5-1	ASSPRLAGDNEQY
TRBJ1-2	TRBV28	ASSIQSRGYGYT
TRBJ2-1	TRBV9	ASSVGTNDYNEQF
TRBJ2-1	TRBV7-2	ASSLLGSYNEQF
TRBJ2-5	TRBV5-1	ASSLSREETQY
TRBJ2-3	TRBV11-2	ASSDSGGDADTQY
TRBJ2-2	TRBV9	ASSPSTGYTGELF
TRBJ2-7	TRBV7-9	ASSLEVLAGVYEQY
TRBJ2-1	TRBV6-5	ASSRGGSYNEQF
TRBJ2-7	TRBV7-2	ASSPTGGLALEQY
TRBJ1-5	TRBV5-1	ASSLPGPNQPQH
TRBJ1-2	TRBV11-2	ASSEGRGWRPNYGYT
TRBJ2-3	TRBV6-5	ASSYEAGRDTQY
TRBJ1-3	TRBV29-1	SGSEQGNTIY
TRBJ2-5	TRBV15	ATSGGDETETQY
TRBJ2-3	TRBV6-5	ASSPGVWADTQY
TRBJ1-5	TRBV4-2	ASSQERWQPQH
TRBJ1-2	TRBV30	AWSAGDYGYT
TRBJ2-7	TRBV9	ASSLEGGEYHEQY
TRBJ2-3	TRBV7-2	ASSTRLAGGSDTQY
TRBJ1-1	TRBV19	ASSSSGVNTEAF
TRBJ2-5	TRBV18	ASSPGGQETQY
TRBJ2-7	TRBV4-3	ASSQDAPGTGGRTEQY
TRBJ1-2	TRBV5-1	ASSLVSGDGYT
TRBJ2-2	TRBV5-5	ASSLARAEATGELF
TRBJ2-3	TRBV27	ASTQREETDTQY
TRBJ1-4	TRBV29-1	SVVGGDSNEKLF
TRBJ2-2	TRBV7-3	ASSLTDPVEGELF
TRBJ2-7	TRBV27	ASSLRGGHAYEQY
TRBJ2-3	TRBV29-1	SVESPGTDTQY
TRBJ2-5	TRBV18	ASTRDRDETQY
TRBJ1-4	TRBV4-1	ASSQAAAKLF
TRBJ1-1	TRBV7-2	ASSYRPGGSNTEAF
TRBJ2-1	TRBV19	ASSMGLAAGEQF
TRBJ1-3	TRBV6-5	ASSYETGVAGNTIY
TRBJ2-4	TRBV25-1	ASSEDRGAKNIQY
TRBJ2-7	TRBV10-3	AISEIGYEQY
TRBJ2-5	TRBV7-9	ASSYRDRGRETQY
TRBJ2-2	TRBV25-1	ASSDRDTGELF
TRBJ2-2	TRBV6-1	ASSGLANTGELF
TRBJ2-7	TRBV19	ASSFSPAPGDGEQY
TRBJ2-3	TRBV11-2	ASSMTDTDTQY
TRBJ1-1	TRBV29-1	SVEGLNMTGGYMNTEAF
TRBJ1-2	TRBV4-2	ASSQGRTDGYT
TRBJ2-5	TRBV6-5	ASSYSRGGPLEQY
TRBJ2-3	TRBV11-3	ASSPASGNTDTQY